This TCR beta chain derives from a study of blood T cell repertoires in COVID-19. CDR3 length: 15 residues. J gave up 3 bases and V 2 bases, and 4 bases lay outside the gene matches. In germline, CDR1 is SGHDT, CDR2 YYEEEE. Method: immunoSEQ multiplex PCR; TCRdb's copy keeps in-frame clones and lacks some. The sample includes over 250,000 clones, 88% of them seen just once. Sequencing input: PBMCs or T cells enriched from blood (not recorded which). The chain couples TRBV5-6 to TRBJ2-1; 8 positions agree with TRBD2. The source is a woman aged 45-59 years who had recovered from COVID-19. CDR3 in DNA: TGTGCCAGCAGCTTACGGCGGGAGGTCTACAATGAGCAGTTCTTC. It codes for CASSLRREVYNEQFF.